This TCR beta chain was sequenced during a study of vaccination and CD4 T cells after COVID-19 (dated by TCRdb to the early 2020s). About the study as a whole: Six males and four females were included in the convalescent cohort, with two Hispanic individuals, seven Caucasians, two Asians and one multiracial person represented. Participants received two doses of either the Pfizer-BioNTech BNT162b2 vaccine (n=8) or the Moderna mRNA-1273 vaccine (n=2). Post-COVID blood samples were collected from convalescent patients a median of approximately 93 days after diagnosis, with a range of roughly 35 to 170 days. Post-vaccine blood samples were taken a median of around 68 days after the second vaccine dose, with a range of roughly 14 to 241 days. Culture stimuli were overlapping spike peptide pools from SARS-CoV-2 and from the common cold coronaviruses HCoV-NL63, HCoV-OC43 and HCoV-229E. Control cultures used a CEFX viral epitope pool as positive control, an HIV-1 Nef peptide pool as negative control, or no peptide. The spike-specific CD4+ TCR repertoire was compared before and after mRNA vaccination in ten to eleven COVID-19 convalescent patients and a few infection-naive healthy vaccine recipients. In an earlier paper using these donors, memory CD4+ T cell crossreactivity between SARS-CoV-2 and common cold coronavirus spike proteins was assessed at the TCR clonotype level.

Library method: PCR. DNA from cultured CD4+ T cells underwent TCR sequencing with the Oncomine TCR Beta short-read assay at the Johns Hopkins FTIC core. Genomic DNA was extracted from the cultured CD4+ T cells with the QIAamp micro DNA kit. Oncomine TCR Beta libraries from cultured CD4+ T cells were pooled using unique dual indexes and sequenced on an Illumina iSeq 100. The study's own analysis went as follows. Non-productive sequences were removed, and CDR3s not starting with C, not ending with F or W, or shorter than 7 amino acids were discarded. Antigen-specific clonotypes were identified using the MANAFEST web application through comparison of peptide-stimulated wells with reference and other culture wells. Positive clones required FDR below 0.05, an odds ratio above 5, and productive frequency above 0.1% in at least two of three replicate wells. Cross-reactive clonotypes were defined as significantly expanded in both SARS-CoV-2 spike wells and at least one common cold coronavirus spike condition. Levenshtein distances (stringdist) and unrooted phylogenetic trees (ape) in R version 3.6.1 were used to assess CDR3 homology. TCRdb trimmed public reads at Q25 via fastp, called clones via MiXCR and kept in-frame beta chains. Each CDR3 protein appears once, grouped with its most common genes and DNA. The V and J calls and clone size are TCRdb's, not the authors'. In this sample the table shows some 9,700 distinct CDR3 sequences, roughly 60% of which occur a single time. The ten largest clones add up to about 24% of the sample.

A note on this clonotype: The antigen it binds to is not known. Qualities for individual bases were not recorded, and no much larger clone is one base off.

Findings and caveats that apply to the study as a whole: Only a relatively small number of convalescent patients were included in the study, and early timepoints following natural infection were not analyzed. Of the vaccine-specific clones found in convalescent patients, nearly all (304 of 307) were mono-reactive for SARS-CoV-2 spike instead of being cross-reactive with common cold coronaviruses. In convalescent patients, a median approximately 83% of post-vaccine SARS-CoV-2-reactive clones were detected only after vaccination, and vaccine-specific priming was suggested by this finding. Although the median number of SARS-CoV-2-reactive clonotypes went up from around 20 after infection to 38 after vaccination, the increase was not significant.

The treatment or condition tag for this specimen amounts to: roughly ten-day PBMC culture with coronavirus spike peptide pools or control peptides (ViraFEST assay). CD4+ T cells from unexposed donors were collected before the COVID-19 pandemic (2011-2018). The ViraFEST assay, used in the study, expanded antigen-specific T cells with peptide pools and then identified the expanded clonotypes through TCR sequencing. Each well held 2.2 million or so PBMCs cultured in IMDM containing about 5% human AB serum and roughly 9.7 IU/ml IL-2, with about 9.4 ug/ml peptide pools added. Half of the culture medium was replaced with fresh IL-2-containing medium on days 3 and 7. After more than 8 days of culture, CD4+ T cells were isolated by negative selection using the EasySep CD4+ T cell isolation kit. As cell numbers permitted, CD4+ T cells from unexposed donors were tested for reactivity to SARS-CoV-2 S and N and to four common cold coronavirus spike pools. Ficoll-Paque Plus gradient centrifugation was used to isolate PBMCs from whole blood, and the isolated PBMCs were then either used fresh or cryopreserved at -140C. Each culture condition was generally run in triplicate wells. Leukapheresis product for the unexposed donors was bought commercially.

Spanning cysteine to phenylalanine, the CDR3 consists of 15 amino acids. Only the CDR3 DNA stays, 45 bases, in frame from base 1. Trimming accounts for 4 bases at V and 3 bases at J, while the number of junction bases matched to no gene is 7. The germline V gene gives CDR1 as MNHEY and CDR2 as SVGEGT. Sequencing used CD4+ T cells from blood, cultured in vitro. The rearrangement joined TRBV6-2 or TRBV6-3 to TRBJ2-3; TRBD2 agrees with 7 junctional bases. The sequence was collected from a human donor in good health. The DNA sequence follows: TGTGCCAGCAGTTCCGGGACTACGGATACAGATACGCAGTATTTT. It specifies CASSSGTTDTDTQYF.